This is a list of T cell receptor beta chains from one sample in a study of blood T cell repertoires in COVID-19. Sequencing used immunoSEQ multiplex PCR; TCRdb keeps in-frame clones, though not all of them. The sample includes under 300,000 clones, around 85% seen only once; the top ten take about 6.3%. The source material was peripheral blood. The receptors were sampled from a woman aged 60-75 years with active or convalescent COVID-19. Both conserved end residues are part of each CDR3.

j_call v_call cdr3_aa
TRBJ1-1 TRBV7-2 CASSLTAGQGFGEAFF
TRBJ1-6 TRBV3-1/TRBV3-2 CASSREGRVDYNSPLHF
TRBJ1-3 TRBV7-8 CASSTTGGLSGNTIYF
TRBJ2-3 TRBV5-4 CASSLDLTGAGDTQYF
TRBJ1-6 TRBV19 CASSIGGQGDSPLHF
TRBJ2-3 TRBV7-2 CASSLSGERADTQYF
TRBJ2-3 TRBV19 CASSTGITTDTQYF
TRBJ2-1 TRBV19 CASSDRASYNEQFF
TRBJ1-5 TRBV6-2/TRBV6-3 CASSGGQGSQPQHF
TRBJ1-1 TRBV9 CASNEQGSSTEAFF
TRBJ2-5 TRBV7-9 CASSLGISGWQETQYF
TRBJ1-4 TRBV7-9 CASSLALTGEGGNEKLFF
TRBJ2-7 TRBV4-1 CASSQGGGYSYEQYF
TRBJ1-1 TRBV13 CASSPGTGALAEAFF
TRBJ2-2 TRBV5-1 CASSATGPPNTGELFF
TRBJ2-1 TRBV27 CASQDSAGVPYNEQFF
TRBJ1-5 TRBV19 CASSQQGYQPQHF
TRBJ2-1 TRBV28 CASMGALAGGPYNEQFF
TRBJ2-5 TRBV6-2/TRBV6-3 CASSYSRQETQYF
TRBJ2-6 TRBV6-4 CASSRSGGSGANVLTF
TRBJ2-5 TRBV7-9 CASSLGQVQETQYF
TRBJ1-1 TRBV6-1 CASSDEGAPSTEAFF
TRBJ2-3 TRBV7-2 CASSSGLARGQDTQYF
TRBJ1-1 TRBV6-5 CASSSGRTTEAFF
TRBJ2-1 TRBV6-1 CASSESAGSYEQFF
TRBJ1-2 TRBV6-5 CASSYNRDYGYTF
TRBJ2-5 TRBV19 CASSTPRAQETQYF
TRBJ2-6 TRBV5-1 CASSRVRETEYSGANVLTF
TRBJ1-6 TRBV5-1 CASSHSGTDSPLHF
TRBJ2-7 TRBV7-9 CASSSGREASYEQYF
TRBJ1-5 TRBV1 CTSSQPDRGNQPQHF
TRBJ1-6 TRBV2 CASSELEGGSTLHF
TRBJ2-1 TRBV2 CASRALTSGGVYNEQFF
TRBJ2-3 TRBV9 CASSVATGRGTADTQYF
TRBJ2-5 TRBV4-1 CASSPGRKGQGFQETQYF
TRBJ1-4 TRBV19 CASSIYSEKLFF
TRBJ2-2 TRBV10-1 CASSEDRGPTGELFF
TRBJ2-7 TRBV5-1 CASSSPGGTAGDEQYF
TRBJ1-2 TRBV19 CASSTSPTGLAGYTF
TRBJ1-1 TRBV5-1 CASRTGAEAFF
TRBJ2-3 TRBV28 CASYEREGPDTQYF
TRBJ2-1 TRBV15 CATSRDLAGGNEQFF
TRBJ1-5 TRBV19 CASSKGHHSNQPQHF
TRBJ2-2 TRBV11-1 CASSQAGAANTGELFF
TRBJ2-3 TRBV7-9 CASSSGQDRTDTQYF
TRBJ2-3 TRBV5-4 CASSLGQRGPTHTQYF
TRBJ2-1 TRBV28 CASSTATGHPYNEQFF
TRBJ2-2 TRBV5-1 CASSLAPGSTGELFF
TRBJ1-6 TRBV14 CASSQSGGSYNSPLHF
TRBJ2-3 TRBV19 CASHPGLAGGRGTDTQYF
TRBJ2-1 TRBV10-3 CAISEGELADNEQFF
TRBJ1-5 TRBV12-3/TRBV12-4 CASSPPSRQPQHF
TRBJ2-3 TRBV6-2/TRBV6-3 CASSQRGTGGSRTQLASYTDTQYF